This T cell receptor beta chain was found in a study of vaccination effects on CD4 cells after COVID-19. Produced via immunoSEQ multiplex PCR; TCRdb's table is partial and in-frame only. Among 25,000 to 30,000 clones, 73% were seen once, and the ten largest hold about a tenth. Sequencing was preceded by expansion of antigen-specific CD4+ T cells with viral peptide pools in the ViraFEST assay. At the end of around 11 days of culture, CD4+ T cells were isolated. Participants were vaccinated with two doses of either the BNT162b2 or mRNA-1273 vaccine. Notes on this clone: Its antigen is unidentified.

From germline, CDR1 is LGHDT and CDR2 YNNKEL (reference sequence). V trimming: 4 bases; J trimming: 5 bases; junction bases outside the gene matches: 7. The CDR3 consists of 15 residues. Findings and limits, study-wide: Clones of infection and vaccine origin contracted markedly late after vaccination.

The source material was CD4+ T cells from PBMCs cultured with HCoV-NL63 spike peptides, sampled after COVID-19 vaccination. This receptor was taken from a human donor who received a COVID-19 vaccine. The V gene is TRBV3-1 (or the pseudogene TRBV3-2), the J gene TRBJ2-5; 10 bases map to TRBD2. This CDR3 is CASSPLAGPMETQYF. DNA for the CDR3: TGTGCCAGCAGCCCACTAGCGGGGCCAATGGAGACCCAGTACTTC.